A selection of T cell receptor beta chains follows, all from one sample in a study of shared clonotypes between healthy human individuals. Repertoires were generated with immunoSEQ multiplex PCR, while TCRdb's copy carries only in-frame clones and drops some. The repertoire consists of roughly 2.1 million clones, with about 93% occurring once and the leading ten covering under 2%. The sequenced material came from naive CD8+ T cells from PBMCs. Source of these receptors: a man younger than 30 in good health. Some clones in this sample may be carry-over from other donors' samples. Each CDR3 is given with its conserved first and last residue. A D gene is named only where the DNA matches it firmly. Some rows have no size entry. The others give once, few or many, or a class for an expanded clone.

j_call: TRBJ2-1; clone_size: -; d_call: TRBD2; v_call: TRBV7-3; cdr3_aa: CASSRLAGTYNEQFF; cdr3_nt: TGTGCCAGCAGCCGTTTAGCGGGGACCTACAATGAGCAGTTCTTC
j_call: TRBJ2-1; clone_size: -; d_call: -; v_call: TRBV6-1; cdr3_aa: CASSAGMGNEQFF; cdr3_nt: TGTGCCAGCAGTGCGGGAATGGGTAATGAGCAGTTCTTC
j_call: TRBJ2-3; clone_size: once; d_call: TRBD2; v_call: TRBV27; cdr3_aa: CASSWGGWDTQYF; cdr3_nt: TGTGCCAGCAGTTGGGGGGGGTGGGATACGCAGTATTTT
j_call: TRBJ2-7; clone_size: -; d_call: TRBD2; v_call: TRBV5-1; cdr3_aa: CASSPTSGDGEQYF; cdr3_nt: TGCGCCAGCAGCCCGACTAGCGGGGACGGCGAGCAGTACTTC
j_call: TRBJ2-7; clone_size: -; d_call: -; v_call: TRBV7-9; cdr3_aa: CASSLPTASREQYF; cdr3_nt: TGTGCCAGCAGCCTCCCGACAGCCTCTAGAGAGCAGTACTTC
j_call: TRBJ2-3; clone_size: -; d_call: -; v_call: TRBV28; cdr3_aa: CASSSHGNTDTQYF; cdr3_nt: TGTGCCAGCAGTTCCCACGGGAACACAGATACGCAGTATTTT
j_call: TRBJ2-7; clone_size: -; d_call: -; v_call: TRBV7-8; cdr3_aa: CASSYRYEQYF; cdr3_nt: TGTGCCAGCAGCTACCGCTACGAGCAGTACTTC
j_call: TRBJ1-1; clone_size: -; d_call: TRBD1; v_call: TRBV7-9; cdr3_aa: CASSSRTGAPNTEAFF; cdr3_nt: TGTGCCAGCAGCTCCAGGACAGGGGCCCCGAACACTGAAGCTTTCTTT
j_call: TRBJ1-2; clone_size: -; d_call: -; v_call: TRBV4-3; cdr3_aa: CASSQDETNYGYTF; cdr3_nt: TGCGCCAGCAGCCAAGATGAAACTAACTATGGCTACACCTTC
j_call: TRBJ2-7; clone_size: -; d_call: -; v_call: TRBV27; cdr3_aa: CASSLFRGMAYEQYF; cdr3_nt: TGTGCCAGCAGTTTATTTCGGGGTATGGCCTACGAGCAGTACTTC
j_call: TRBJ2-7; clone_size: -; d_call: -; v_call: TRBV5-8; cdr3_aa: CASSYEQYF; cdr3_nt: TGTGCCAGCAGCTACGAGCAGTACTTC
j_call: TRBJ2-5; clone_size: -; d_call: TRBD1; v_call: TRBV7-9; cdr3_aa: CASSLTGQQETQYF; cdr3_nt: TGTGCCAGCAGCCTTACGGGACAGCAAGAGACCCAGTACTTC
j_call: TRBJ2-3; clone_size: -; d_call: -; v_call: TRBV11-2; cdr3_aa: CASSLASRGTDTQYF; cdr3_nt: TGTGCCAGCAGCTTAGCCTCCCGGGGAACAGATACGCAGTATTTT
j_call: TRBJ2-7; clone_size: -; d_call: TRBD2; v_call: TRBV27; cdr3_aa: CASSSEAGDPHEQYF; cdr3_nt: TGTGCCAGCAGTTCGGAAGCGGGAGATCCCCACGAGCAGTACTTC
j_call: TRBJ1-1; clone_size: -; d_call: -; v_call: TRBV10-3; cdr3_aa: CAISEPPGQQAFF; cdr3_nt: TGTGCCATCAGTGAACCCCCGGGACAACAGGCTTTCTTT
j_call: TRBJ2-7; clone_size: -; d_call: TRBD1; v_call: TRBV28; cdr3_aa: CASSKTGGFHEQYF; cdr3_nt: TGTGCCAGCAGTAAGACAGGGGGGTTCCACGAGCAGTACTTC
j_call: TRBJ1-5; clone_size: -; d_call: -; v_call: TRBV5-6; cdr3_aa: CASSLGSGYRPQHF; cdr3_nt: TGTGCCAGCAGCTTGGGATCAGGGTATCGACCCCAGCATTTT
j_call: TRBJ2-7; clone_size: -; d_call: -; v_call: TRBV27; cdr3_aa: CASSQGTPSEQYF; cdr3_nt: TGTGCCAGCAGTCAAGGGACACCTAGCGAGCAGTACTTC
j_call: TRBJ2-7; clone_size: once; d_call: TRBD2; v_call: TRBV28; cdr3_aa: CASSLLRGGRAIIEQYF; cdr3_nt: TGTGCCAGCAGTTTACTGCGCGGCGGGAGGGCTATAATTGAGCAGTACTTC
j_call: TRBJ1-1; clone_size: -; d_call: -; v_call: TRBV20-1; cdr3_aa: CSALDGYEAFF; cdr3_nt: TGCAGTGCTTTAGACGGTTATGAAGCTTTCTTT
j_call: TRBJ2-1; clone_size: -; d_call: TRBD1; v_call: TRBV9; cdr3_aa: CASSAKPGTGAYEQFF; cdr3_nt: TGTGCCAGCAGCGCCAAACCCGGGACAGGGGCGTATGAGCAGTTCTTC
j_call: TRBJ2-7; clone_size: -; d_call: -; v_call: TRBV28; cdr3_aa: CASRSGREQYF; cdr3_nt: TGTGCCAGCAGGTCAGGGCGGGAACAGTACTTC
j_call: TRBJ2-2; clone_size: once; d_call: TRBD2; v_call: TRBV4-1; cdr3_aa: CASSPQLASLNTGELFF; cdr3_nt: TGCGCCAGCAGCCCCCAACTAGCGAGTTTAAACACCGGGGAGCTGTTTTTT
j_call: TRBJ2-3; clone_size: -; d_call: -; v_call: TRBV5-1; cdr3_aa: CASSNNRDAGTDTQYF; cdr3_nt: TGCGCCAGCAGCAACAACAGGGACGCGGGAACAGATACGCAGTATTTT
j_call: TRBJ2-2; clone_size: -; d_call: -; v_call: TRBV21-1; cdr3_aa: CARGGTSGTLQPEHGELFF; cdr3_nt: TGTGCCAGGGGTGGGACTAGCGGGACCTTACAACCCGAACACGGGGAGCTGTTTTTT
j_call: TRBJ2-3; clone_size: -; d_call: -; v_call: TRBV19; cdr3_aa: CASSALDTDTQYF; cdr3_nt: TGTGCCAGTAGTGCGCTTGACACAGATACGCAGTATTTT
j_call: TRBJ2-1; clone_size: -; d_call: TRBD2; v_call: TRBV6-1; cdr3_aa: CASSGILAGIYNEQFF; cdr3_nt: TGTGCCAGCAGTGGGATCCTAGCGGGGATCTACAATGAGCAGTTCTTC